A selection of T cell receptor beta chains follows, all from one sample in a study of blood T cell repertoires in COVID-19. Assay used: immunoSEQ multiplex PCR; TCRdb lists only in-frame clones, some missing. The sample consists of about 250,000 clones, over 75% of them appearing once. Sequencing input: PBMCs or T cells enriched from blood (not recorded which). Every receptor here comes from a young woman who had recovered from COVID-19. Both conserved end residues are part of each CDR3. Each record gives: D gene, V gene, J gene, clone size, CDR3 DNA, CDR3 protein. The D gene is left open where the match is weak. Rows give clone size only sometimes, using once, few, many, or a class for an expanded clone.

-,TRBV4-1,TRBJ2-1,-,TGCGCCAGCAGCCCGAGACAGGCCATGGGCTACAATGAGCAGTTCTTC,CASSPRQAMGYNEQFF
TRBD2,TRBV7-9,TRBJ2-3,once,TGTGCCAGCAGCTTAGGCGCGGGGGGCACAGATACGCAGTATTTT,CASSLGAGGTDTQYF
TRBD1,TRBV5-1,TRBJ1-5,-,TGCGCCAGCAGCTTGACAGGGGAGGCTCAGCCCCAGCATTTT,CASSLTGEAQPQHF
-,TRBV5-1,TRBJ1-1,-,TGCGCCAGCAGCCCAAGGGGGACTGAAGCTTTCTTT,CASSPRGTEAFF
-,TRBV6-5,TRBJ2-2,-,TGTGCCAGCAGACGCAGGGGTACCACCGGGGAGCTGTTTTTT,CASRRRGTTGELFF
TRBD1,TRBV20-1,TRBJ2-1,-,TGCAGTGCTAGTCCTAGGACAGGCGCTAGCTCCTACAATGAGCAGTTCTTC,CSASPRTGASSYNEQFF
-,TRBV25-1,TRBJ1-2,-,TGTGCCAGCAGCTACAGCTATGGCTACACCTTC,CASSYSYGYTF
-,TRBV11-3,TRBJ1-6,-,TGTGCCAGCAGCTTTATACGGCCCCAGGATTCACCCCTCCACTTT,CASSFIRPQDSPLHF
TRBD1,TRBV2,TRBJ2-7,-,TGTGCCAGCAGTTCTTTAACAGGGGGCCTATACGAGCAGTACTTC,CASSSLTGGLYEQYF
-,TRBV5-1,TRBJ2-2,-,TGCGCCAGCAGCTCGGGCGGGGTCACCGGGGAGCTGTTTTTT,CASSSGGVTGELFF
-,TRBV14,TRBJ1-2,-,TGTGCCAGCAGCCCGGGGGTAGGCGCAAACTATGGCTACACCTTC,CASSPGVGANYGYTF
TRBD2,TRBV7-9,TRBJ2-7,-,TGTGCCAGCAGCCCAAGTAGCGGGGCAGGGGAGCAGTACTTC,CASSPSSGAGEQYF
-,TRBV11-2,TRBJ2-3,-,TGTGCCAGCAGCTTAAGACAGGTCGGAACAGATACGCAGTATTTT,CASSLRQVGTDTQYF
TRBD1,TRBV5-8,TRBJ1-1,-,TGTGCCAGCAGCCGTCGGACAGGGGCGGCCACTGAAGCTTTCTTT,CASSRRTGAATEAFF
TRBD1,TRBV5-4,TRBJ2-5,-,TGTGCCAGCAGCCCGGGACAGGGGATGGGAGAGACCCAGTACTTC,CASSPGQGMGETQYF
-,TRBV2,TRBJ1-5,-,TGTGCCAGCAGTGGGGGTGGGGAGGTCAATCAGCCCCAGCATTTT,CASSGGGEVNQPQHF
-,TRBV5-8,TRBJ2-7,once,TGTGCCAGCAGCTTGGGATGGGCACGAGAGCAGTACTTC,CASSLGWAREQYF
TRBD1,TRBV30,TRBJ1-1,-,TGTGCCTGGAGTCCCCCCCGGGACAGCAACACTGAAGCTTTCTTT,CAWSPPRDSNTEAFF
-,TRBV5-1,TRBJ1-1,-,TGCGCCAGCAGCTCTAATTCGGGACACATGAACACTGAAGCTTTCTTT,CASSSNSGHMNTEAFF
-,TRBV7-8,TRBJ1-5,-,TGTGCCAGCAGCTCGAGGGACAACTGGAGCAATCAGCCCCAGCATTTT,CASSSRDNWSNQPQHF
TRBD1,TRBV5-1,TRBJ2-1,-,TGCGCCAGCAGCAAGGGACAGGGGTGGAATGAGCAGTTCTTC,CASSKGQGWNEQFF
-,TRBV12-5,TRBJ2-7,-,TGTGCTAGTGTCCCCGGATTCGGGGAGGACGAGCAGTACTTC,CASVPGFGEDEQYF
-,TRBV9,TRBJ1-6,-,TGTGCCAGCAGCGCTTCAATACAGACCGGCGGGGGGGTTCATAATTCACCCCTCCACTTT,CASSASIQTGGGVHNSPLHF
-,TRBV27,TRBJ2-3,-,TGTGCCAGCAGTCCCCGGGGAGGAAGCCATACGCAGTATTTT,CASSPRGGSHTQYF
-,TRBV30,TRBJ1-5,-,TGTGCCTGGAGTACGGGGAACAATCAGCCCCAGCATTTT,CAWSTGNNQPQHF
-,TRBV5-8,TRBJ1-1,-,TGTGCCAGCATCGCCGAGGGGGATCTAACACTTCCTCCCGGAAACACTGAAGCTTTCTTT,CASIAEGDLTLPPGNTEAFF
TRBD2,TRBV29-1,TRBJ2-5,-,TGCAGCGTTACCCGGGAGGGAGAGACCCAGTACTTC,CSVTREGETQYF
TRBD1,TRBV15,TRBJ1-1,-,TGTGCCACCAGCAGACCGGGACAGGGGATGAACACTGAAGCTTTCTTT,CATSRPGQGMNTEAFF
-,TRBV30,TRBJ1-5,-,TGTGCCTGGAGACGGGGAGGGGATCAGCCCCAGCATTTT,CAWRRGGDQPQHF
-,TRBV19,TRBJ1-2,-,TGTGCCAGTAGTATCGTAAGTCGGGTTACCTATGGCTACACCTTC,CASSIVSRVTYGYTF
TRBD2,TRBV24-1,TRBJ2-1,-,TGTGCCACCAGTGACCCTAGGCGGCGGGGGGTTTACAATGAGCAGTTCTTC,CATSDPRRRGVYNEQFF
-,TRBV7-8,TRBJ1-1,-,TGTGCCAGCAGCGCGTCCGGACAGATCATGAACACTGAAGCTTTCTTT,CASSASGQIMNTEAFF
-,TRBV2,TRBJ1-6,few,TGTGCCAGGTCGGGGTTGCGAGATAATTCACCCCTCCACTTT,CARSGLRDNSPLHF
TRBD1,TRBV28,TRBJ1-1,-,TGTGCCAGCAGTTTTTTGCAGGGGGGGAACACTGAAGCTTTCTTT,CASSFLQGGNTEAFF
-,TRBV5-1,TRBJ1-1,-,TGCGCCAGCAGCACTGAGGGAGATGAAACTGAAGCTTTCTTT,CASSTEGDETEAFF
-,TRBV24-1,TRBJ2-3,once,TGTGCCACCAGTGATAGTCAGAGGGGGAGCGATACGCAGTATTTT,CATSDSQRGSDTQYF
TRBD2,TRBV4-2,TRBJ2-1,-,TGTGCCAGCAGCCAAGGGATCACTAAGGGACTAGCGGGGAATAGGCAGTTCTTC,CASSQGITKGLAGNRQFF
-,TRBV10-1,TRBJ1-1,-,TGCGCCAGCAGGGAAGGGGGTAACACTGAAGCTTTCTTT,CASREGGNTEAFF
TRBD2,TRBV9,TRBJ2-1,-,TGTGCCAGTTCCCTCAGAGCGGGGGTAACCAACAATGAGCAGTTCTTC,CASSLRAGVTNNEQFF
-,TRBV28,TRBJ1-2,-,TGTGCCAGCAGGCCCTCAGGGACTTTCTATGGCTACACCTTC,CASRPSGTFYGYTF
-,TRBV19,TRBJ1-5,once,TGTGCCAGTAGTGGCCAGGTGGGTCAGCCCCAGCATTTT,CASSGQVGQPQHF
TRBD1,TRBV11-2,TRBJ1-1,-,TGTGCCAGCAGCTTCAGGGGGTCGGTGAACACTGAAGCTTTCTTT,CASSFRGSVNTEAFF
TRBD1,TRBV9,TRBJ2-7,-,TGTGCCAGCAGCCCGCTTCAGGGGGCCCATTACGAGCAGTACTTC,CASSPLQGAHYEQYF
TRBD1,TRBV15,TRBJ1-2,-,TGTGCCACCAGCAGAGCCCCCCCGGGACAGTCTTTTTTTAACTATGGCTACACCTTC,CATSRAPPGQSFFNYGYTF
-,TRBV5-1,TRBJ2-7,-,TGCGCCAGCAGCTTGACGACAGGGAGGTACGAGCAGTACTTC,CASSLTTGRYEQYF
-,TRBV9,TRBJ2-3,once,TGTGCCAGCAGCGTGGGGGGTTGGACAGATACGCAGTATTTT,CASSVGGWTDTQYF